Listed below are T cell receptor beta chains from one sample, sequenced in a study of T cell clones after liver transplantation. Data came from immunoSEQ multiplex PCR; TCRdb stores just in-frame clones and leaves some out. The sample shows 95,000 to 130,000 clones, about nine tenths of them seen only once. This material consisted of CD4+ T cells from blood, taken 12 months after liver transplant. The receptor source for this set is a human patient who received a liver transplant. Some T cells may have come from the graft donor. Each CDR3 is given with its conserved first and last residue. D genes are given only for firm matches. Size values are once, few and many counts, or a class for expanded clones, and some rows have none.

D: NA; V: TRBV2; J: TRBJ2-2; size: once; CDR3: CASSNPADGANTGELFF; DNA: TGTGCCAGCAGTAACCCAGCAGACGGCGCGAACACCGGGGAGCTGTTTTTT
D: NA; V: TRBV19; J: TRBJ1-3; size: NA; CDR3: CASRETANSGNTIYF; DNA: TGTGCCAGTAGAGAGACAGCCAACTCTGGAAACACCATATATTTT
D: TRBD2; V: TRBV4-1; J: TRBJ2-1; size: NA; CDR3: CASSPRLAPEAYNEQFF; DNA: TGCGCCAGCAGCCCCCGACTAGCCCCTGAGGCCTACAATGAGCAGTTCTTC
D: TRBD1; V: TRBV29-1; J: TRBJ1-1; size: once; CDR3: CSDIQGGTEAFF; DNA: TGCAGCGACATACAGGGGGGAACTGAAGCTTTCTTT
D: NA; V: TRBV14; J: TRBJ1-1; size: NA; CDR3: CASSQDMNTEAFF; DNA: TGTGCCAGCAGCCAAGATATGAACACTGAAGCTTTCTTT
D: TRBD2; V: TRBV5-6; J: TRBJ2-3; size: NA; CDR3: CASGQAGAADTQYF; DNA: TGTGCCAGCGGGCAAGCGGGAGCGGCAGATACGCAGTATTTT
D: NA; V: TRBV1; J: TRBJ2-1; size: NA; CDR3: CTSRFRDRDCNEQFF; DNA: TGCACCAGCAGATTCCGGGACAGGGATTGCAATGAGCAGTTCTTC
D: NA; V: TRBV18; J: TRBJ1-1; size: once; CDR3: CASSPRSGTEAFF; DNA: TGTGCCAGCTCACCACGTTCTGGGACTGAAGCTTTCTTT
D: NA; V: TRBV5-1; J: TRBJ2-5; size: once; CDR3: CASSPQTGRGETQYF; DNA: TGCGCCAGCAGCCCGCAGACAGGGAGGGGAGAGACCCAGTACTTC
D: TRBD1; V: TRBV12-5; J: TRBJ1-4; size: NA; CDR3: CASGSQGGANEKLFF; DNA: TGTGCTAGTGGTTCACAGGGGGGTGCTAATGAAAAACTGTTTTTT
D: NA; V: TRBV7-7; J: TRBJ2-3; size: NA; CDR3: CASSLMGGTDTQYF; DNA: TGTGCTAGCAGCTTGATGGGGGGCACAGATACGCAGTATTTT
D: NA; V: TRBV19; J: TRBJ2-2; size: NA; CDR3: CASRGANTGELFF; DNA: TGTGCCAGCAGGGGGGCGAACACCGGGGAGCTGTTTTTT
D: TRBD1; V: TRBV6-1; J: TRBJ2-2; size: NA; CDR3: CASSDGTAYTGELFF; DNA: TGTGCCAGCAGTGACGGGACAGCTTACACCGGGGAGCTGTTTTTT
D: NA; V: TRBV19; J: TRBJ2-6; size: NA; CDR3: CASSNDRNGANVLTF; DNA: TGTGCCAGTAGTAACGACAGAAATGGGGCCAACGTCCTGACTTTC
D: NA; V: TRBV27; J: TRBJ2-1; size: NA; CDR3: CASSLSGGSYNEQFF; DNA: TGTGCCAGCAGTTTATCTGGCGGTTCTTACAATGAGCAGTTCTTC